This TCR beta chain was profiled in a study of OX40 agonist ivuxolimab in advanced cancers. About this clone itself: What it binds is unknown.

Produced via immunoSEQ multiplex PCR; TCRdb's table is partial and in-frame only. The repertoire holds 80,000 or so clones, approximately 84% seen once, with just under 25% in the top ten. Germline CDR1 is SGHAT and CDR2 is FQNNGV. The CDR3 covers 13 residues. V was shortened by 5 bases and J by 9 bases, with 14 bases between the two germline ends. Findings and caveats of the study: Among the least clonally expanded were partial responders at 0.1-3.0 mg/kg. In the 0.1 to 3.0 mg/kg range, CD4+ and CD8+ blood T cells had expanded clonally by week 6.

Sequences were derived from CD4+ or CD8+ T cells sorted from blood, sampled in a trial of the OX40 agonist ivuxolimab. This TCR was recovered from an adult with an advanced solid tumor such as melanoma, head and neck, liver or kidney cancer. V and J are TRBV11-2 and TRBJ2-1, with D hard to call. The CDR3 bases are TGTGCCAGCAGCCAGACCCTGCCCGGTGAGCAGTTCTTC. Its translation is CASSQTLPGEQFF. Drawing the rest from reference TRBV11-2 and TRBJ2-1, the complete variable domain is EAGVAQSPRYKIIEKRQSVAFWCNPISGHATLYWYQQILGQGPKLLIQFQNNGVVDDSQLPKDRFSAERLKGVDSTLKIQPAKLEDSAVYLCASSQTLPGEQFFGPGTRLTVL.